This T cell receptor beta chain stems from a study of T cell responses to AZD1222 COVID-19 vaccine. CDR1 and CDR2 from the germline V gene are SNHLY and FYNNEI. Trimming stripped 7 bases from V and 8 bases from J, with 20 bases between. The CDR3 loop spans 14 amino acids. Only in-frame clones appear in the TCRdb table, and some are missing; sequencing was by immunoSEQ multiplex PCR. The sample carries 100,000 to 120,000 clones, 88% recorded once. V is TRBV2 and J is TRBJ1-2; tentatively, D is TRBD1 (5 bases). The material sequenced was peripheral blood, taken on day 0 of AZD1222 vaccination. The source is an adult in good health. Here the CDR3 reads CASKFGAVPAGYTF. The CDR3 DNA reads as TGTGCCAGCAAATTCGGGGCGGTGCCAGCAGGCTACACCTTC. The full variable domain, in which reference TRBV2 and TRBJ1-2 provide the parts outside the CDR3, is EPEVTQTPSHQVTQMGQEVILRCVPISNHLYFYWYRQILGQKVEFLVSFYNNEISEKSEIFDDQFSVERPDGSNFTLKIRSTKLEDSAMYFCASKFGAVPAGYTFGSGTRLTVV.